This is a list of T cell receptor beta chains from one sample in a study of T-cell memory formation after mild COVID-19. MiXCR was run by TCRdb on the 5' RACE reads, yielding one entry per CDR3 protein. The table has fewer than 90,000 distinct CDR3 sequences, around 13% seen once. The sample taken for sequencing was PBMCs or a T cell subset sorted from them (not recorded which). The receptors were sampled from a man aged 18 to 35 who had mild COVID-19 (a few samples of this study predate the infection). Cell type and time point are not known. Both conserved end residues are part of each CDR3. The D gene is left open where the match is weak. For some rows the clone size is stated as once, few or many, or as a class when expanded; others skip it.

d_call	clone_size	v_call	j_call	cdr3_aa	cdr3_nt
-	-	TRBV10-3	TRBJ2-7	CAISDPGLAYEQYF	TGTGCCATCAGTGACCCTGGGCTGGCCTACGAGCAGTACTTC
-	-	TRBV7-9	TRBJ1-4	CASSLLATNEKLFF	TGTGCCAGCAGCTTGCTAGCAACTAATGAAAAACTGTTTTTT
TRBD1	few	TRBV7-9	TRBJ2-5	CASSPQGTGLQETQYF	TGTGCCAGCAGCCCCCAGGGGACAGGGCTCCAAGAGACCCAGTACTTC
-	-	TRBV3-1	TRBJ1-1	CASSSTAIEAFF	TGTGCCAGCAGCTCGACAGCGATTGAAGCTTTCTTT
-	-	TRBV12-3/TRBV12-4	TRBJ1-3	CASSFKASGNTIYF	TGTGCCAGCAGTTTTAAGGCCTCTGGAAACACCATATATTTT
-	-	TRBV4-1	TRBJ1-2	CASSQVPPSGFNYGYTF	TGCGCCAGCAGCCAAGTACCCCCATCAGGGTTTAACTATGGCTACACCTTC
-	few	TRBV6-2/TRBV6-3	TRBJ1-5	CASSPKDRRQKYSNQPQHF	TGTGCCAGCAGCCCAAAAGATCGTCGACAGAAGTATAGCAATCAGCCCCAGCATTTT
-	few	TRBV29-1	TRBJ2-1	CSAEGPEQFF	TGCAGCGCCGAGGGGCCTGAGCAGTTCTTC
-	-	TRBV6-5	TRBJ1-1	CASSPPASGNTEAFF	TGTGCCAGCAGTCCCCCCGCGAGCGGGAACACTGAAGCTTTCTTT
-	few	TRBV28	TRBJ1-5	CASSLPGPPFNQPQHF	TGTGCCAGCAGTTTGCCAGGACCACCCTTCAATCAGCCCCAGCATTTT
-	-	TRBV9	TRBJ2-7	CASSVAPGTSELAYEQYF	TGTGCCAGCAGCGTAGCTCCGGGTACGTCGGAGCTCGCCTACGAGCAGTACTTC
-	-	TRBV19	TRBJ2-2	CASSILNTGELFF	TGTGCCAGTAGTATCCTGAACACCGGGGAGCTGTTTTTT
TRBD1	-	TRBV9	TRBJ2-1	CASSVFAGTETGNEQFF	TGTGCCAGCAGCGTCTTCGCCGGGACAGAGACGGGTAATGAGCAGTTCTTC
TRBD2	-	TRBV12-3/TRBV12-4	TRBJ2-2	CAIRRSGGLDTGELFF	TGTGCCATAAGAAGGAGCGGGGGGCTTGACACCGGGGAGCTGTTTTTT
-	-	TRBV12-3/TRBV12-4	TRBJ2-7	CASSLGATQEYF	TGTGCCAGCAGTTTAGGGGCAACACAGGAGTACTTC
-	-	TRBV7-9	TRBJ2-2	CASSPQGGSNTGELFF	TGTGCCAGCAGCCCCCAAGGAGGGTCGAACACCGGGGAGCTGTTTTTT
-	-	TRBV4-1	TRBJ1-4	CASSQVLSAANEKLFF	TGCGCCAGCAGCCAAGTACTCTCGGCAGCTAATGAAAAACTGTTTTTT
TRBD1	-	TRBV20-1	TRBJ1-5	CSASSAIQGAYQPQHF	TGCAGTGCTAGTAGTGCGATACAGGGGGCATATCAGCCCCAGCATTTT
TRBD1	few	TRBV6-2/TRBV6-3	TRBJ2-6	CASRYIGQGASGSGANVLTF	TGTGCCAGCCGTTACATCGGACAGGGGGCGAGTGGCTCTGGGGCCAACGTCCTGACTTTC
-	-	TRBV27	TRBJ1-4	CASSLYPPAGRDHEKLFF	TGTGCCAGCAGTTTATACCCCCCTGCTGGGAGGGATCACGAAAAACTGTTTTTT
-	few	TRBV29-1	TRBJ2-2	CSADLVSPGELFF	TGCAGCGCCGATCTAGTTAGCCCCGGGGAGCTGTTTTTT
-	few	TRBV6-2/TRBV6-3	TRBJ1-1	CASSYDQVAPNTEAFF	TGTGCCAGCAGTTACGACCAGGTAGCCCCTAACACTGAAGCTTTCTTT
-	few	TRBV7-9	TRBJ2-1	CASSLAANEQFF	TGTGCCAGCAGCTTAGCGGCCAATGAGCAGTTCTTC
TRBD1	few	TRBV27	TRBJ1-5	CASSILGQGNQPQHF	TGTGCCAGCAGCATTTTGGGACAGGGGAATCAGCCCCAGCATTTT
-	medium-sized	TRBV29-1	TRBJ1-3	CSVEPGSGNTIYF	TGCAGCGTTGAACCAGGCTCTGGAAACACCATATATTTT
-	once	TRBV7-9	TRBJ1-5	CASSLGGYSNQPQHF	TGTGCCAGCAGCTTAGGAGGGTACAGCAATCAGCCCCAGCATTTT
-	-	TRBV12-3/TRBV12-4	TRBJ2-5	CASRTDVEPQYF	TGTGCCAGCAGGACGGACGTAGAGCCCCAGTACTTC
-	few	TRBV27	TRBJ1-2	CASSFRGGYGYTF	TGTGCCAGCAGTTTTCGAGGGGGCTATGGCTACACCTTC
-	many	TRBV7-3	TRBJ1-1	CASSPRGVAEAFF	TGTGCCAGCAGCCCGAGAGGGGTCGCTGAAGCTTTCTTT
-	few	TRBV4-1	TRBJ2-1	CASSQETGMGNEQFF	TGCGCCAGCAGCCAAGAAACGGGCATGGGGAATGAGCAGTTCTTC
-	few	TRBV4-1	TRBJ2-7	CASSLRPAEGVYEQYF	TGCGCCAGCAGCCTTCGTCCGGCAGAGGGTGTATACGAGCAGTACTTC
-	-	TRBV5-1	TRBJ2-1	CASSIGLDEQFF	TGCGCCAGCAGCATTGGGCTGGATGAGCAGTTCTTC
TRBD2	-	TRBV6-4	TRBJ2-1	CASSETSGGYDEQFF	TGTGCCAGCAGTGAGACTAGCGGGGGGTACGATGAGCAGTTCTTC
-	-	TRBV10-3	TRBJ1-1	CAISVGRGTDTEAFF	TGTGCCATCAGTGTCGGAAGGGGGACGGACACTGAAGCTTTCTTT
-	few	TRBV7-9	TRBJ2-3	CASSLGFADTQYF	TGTGCCAGCAGCTTAGGATTCGCAGATACGCAGTATTTT